The 27 T cell receptor beta chains in this list originate from one sample, sequenced in a study of T cells in Graves' hyperthyroidism and ophthalmopathy. TCR beta CDR3 sequences were amplified from RNA transcripts. Carried out on the TCR CDR3, a first-round RT-PCR used the HTBI primer set. A single record per CDR3 protein comes from TCRdb applying MiXCR to the multiplex PCR reads. Here the sample spans 550,000 to 650,000 distinct CDR3 sequences, 11% to 15% being singletons. The sequencing sample was made of blood. All receptors derive from a woman in her thirties or forties with Graves' hyperthyroidism.

In this sample, this clonotype turned up many times. The chain carries TRBV6-1 and TRBJ2-1; TRBD2 might be the D (5 bases). The CDR3 runs to 13 residues. CDR1 MNHNS and CDR2 SASEGT come from the germline V gene. V lost 6 bases and J 8 bases, leaving 14 bases between the germline ends. In DNA, the CDR3 is TGTGCCAGCAGCCCAATGGGAGTAGATGAGCAGTTCTTC. This translates into CASSPMGVDEQFF.

In this sample, this clonotype turned up many times. V is TRBV30 and J is TRBJ2-7; the D is unclear. Trimming pared 0 bases from V and 3 bases from J, leaving 9 bases between. CDR1 is GTSNPN and CDR2 is SVGIG in the germline V gene (reference sequence). CDR3 length: 13 residues. CDR3 region: CAWSVDMGYEQYF. The CDR3 DNA sequence: TGTGCCTGGAGTGTAGATATGGGCTACGAGCAGTACTTC.

This clonotype was seen only a few times. CDR3: CSARVGSGRGEQFF. CDR3 nucleotides: TGCAGTGCTAGGGTGGGTAGCGGGAGAGGTGAGCAGTTCTTC. The gene calls are TRBV20-1 and TRBJ2-1; 9 bases agree with TRBD2. V shed 3 bases, J shed 9 bases, and the junction held 9 bases outside the gene matches. CDR3 length: 14 residues. Germline lookup yields CDR1 DFQATT and CDR2 SNEGSKA (reference sequence).

This CDR3 is CASSASGDPSYEQYF. CDR3 coding DNA: TGTGCCAGCAGCGCGAGCGGGGACCCCTCCTACGAGCAGTACTTC. This chain uses TRBV7-2 with TRBJ2-7, with TRBD2 matching over 7 bases. Trimming removed 5 bases from V and 0 bases from J; junction bases left unmatched: 7. Germline CDR1 is SGHTA and CDR2 is FQGNSA. CDR3 size: 15 residues.

This clonotype has at least ten counts. V usage is TRBV29-1 and J usage is TRBJ1-1; perhaps TRBD1 as D (6 bases). Per the germline V gene, CDR1 is SQVTM and CDR2 is ANQGSEA. The CDR3 has 14 amino acids. V was shortened by 1 base and J by 0 bases, with 9 bases between the two germline ends. CDR3 amino acids: CSVEVTGLNTEAFF. In DNA form, the CDR3 reads TGCAGCGTTGAAGTGACAGGACTGAACACTGAAGCTTTCTTT.

This clonotype was picked up many times. The chain employs TRBV5-1 and TRBJ2-7; tentative D call: TRBD1 (5 bases). This CDR3 is built from 14 residues. In germline, CDR1 is SGHRS, CDR2 YFSETQ. V was pared by 0 bases and J by 6 bases, with 13 bases between. The CDR3 coding sequence is TGCGCCAGCAGCTTGGTGGCAGGGAATGTCGAGCAGTACTTC. The encoded protein is CASSLVAGNVEQYF.

This clonotype was observed at least ten times. The chain links TRBV28 to TRBJ2-6; D possibly corresponds to TRBD2 (6 bases). The CDR3 is made up of 15 amino acids. V lost 6 bases and J lost 4, with 13 bases in between. In germline, CDR1 is MDHEN, CDR2 SYDVKM. The CDR3 nucleotides read TGTGCCAGCAGGACGGGGGAATTGGGGGCCAACGTCCTGACTTTC. Its translation: CASRTGELGANVLTF.

This clonotype was seen repeatedly, ten times or more. This chain links TRBV20-1 with TRBJ2-7, with TRBD1 matching over 8 bases. Germline V gene lookup returns CDR1 DFQATT and CDR2 SNEGSKA (reference sequence). The CDR3 loop spans 13 amino acids. Germline trimming cut 0 bases from V and 6 bases from J; bases unmatched to any gene: 4. The chain's CDR3 is CSARETGESEQYF. The CDR3 nucleotides are TGCAGTGCTAGAGAGACAGGGGAGAGCGAGCAGTACTTC.

This clonotype was recorded at least ten times. The rearrangement uses TRBV10-3 and TRBJ1-2; D unclear. The CDR3 consists of 13 residues. Germline CDR1 ENHRY, CDR2 SYGVKD. The ends were cut back, 2 bases at V and 7 bases at J, with 11 bases in the middle. The CDR3 DNA sequence: TGTGCCATCAGTGAGACCGGGGAAGGTGGCTACACCTTC. Translating gives CAISETGEGGYTF.

At least ten counts were recorded for this clonotype. V is TRBV28 and J is TRBJ2-1, with D perhaps given as TRBD1 or TRBD2 (5 bases each). Germline CDR1 MDHEN, CDR2 SYDVKM. V was trimmed by 11 bases and J by 8 bases, leaving 16 bases between them. The CDR3 spans 12 residues. The DNA of the CDR3 is TGTGCCTTCGGGACCCGAAAGGATGAGCAGTTCTTC. It codes for CAFGTRKDEQFF.

This clonotype was seen repeatedly, ten times or more. CDR3 protein: CASYLAPSTEAFF. The CDR3 DNA sequence: TGCGCCAGCTATCTGGCACCTTCGACTGAAGCTTTCTTT. The chain carries TRBV5-1 and TRBJ1-1; no clear D gene. With 7 bases removed from V and 5 bases from J, the gap between germline ends came to 15 bases. CDR1 and CDR2 from the germline V gene are SGHRS and YFSETQ. This CDR3 is built from 13 residues.

The chain carries TRBV7-2 and TRBJ1-1; 7 bases match TRBD1. CDR3 length: 15 amino acids. Trimming removed 2 bases from V and 1 base from J; junction bases left unmatched: 4. Germline lookup yields CDR1 SGHTA and CDR2 FQGNSA. The CDR3: CASSLKGATNTEAFF. The CDR3 region has the DNA TGTGCCAGCAGCTTAAAGGGGGCGACGAACACTGAAGCTTTCTTT.

This clonotype was recorded many times. The chain recombines TRBV3-1 with TRBJ2-1, with a tentative D call TRBD2 (5 bases). Per germline, CDR1 LGHDT and CDR2 YNNKEL (reference sequence). The CDR3 runs to 16 residues. Trimming stripped 0 bases from V and 0 bases from J, with 9 bases between. CDR3 sequence (DNA): TGTGCCAGCAGCCAAGAATGGAGGAGCTCCTACAATGAGCAGTTCTTC. Its protein product is CASSQEWRSSYNEQFF.

This clonotype has more than one count but fewer than ten. The rearrangement links TRBV4-2 to TRBJ2-2; D gene uncertain. V was trimmed by 1 base and J by 2 bases, leaving 11 bases between them. This CDR3 comprises 16 residues. CDR1 LGHNA and CDR2 YNFKEQ come from the germline V gene. In DNA form, the CDR3 reads TGTGCCAGCAGCCAAGTAAGCGCTAAAAACACCGGGGAGCTGTTTTTT. This gives the protein CASSQVSAKNTGELFF.

The rearrangement joins TRBV28 to TRBJ1-2; 7 bases map to TRBD1. Germline assignment: CDR1 MDHEN and CDR2 SYDVKM. The CDR3 length is 14 residues. V trimming: 1 base; J trimming: 4 bases; junction bases outside the gene matches: 3. The CDR3 here is CASSLFRTGYGYTF. The CDR3 region has the DNA TGTGCCAGCAGTTTATTTCGGACAGGCTATGGCTACACCTTC.

The chain links TRBV6-1 to TRBJ1-4; unclear D gene. The V gene lost 10 bases and the J gene lost 4 bases, with 13 bases spanning the gap. The CDR3 extends over 13 amino acids. The germline V gene has CDR1 MNHNS and CDR2 SASEGT. The CDR3 reads CATARGHNEKLFF. The CDR3 DNA reads TGTGCCACTGCCAGAGGGCATAATGAAAAACTGTTTTTT.

This clonotype was observed at least ten times. V usage is TRBV18 and J usage is TRBJ1-4; D gene unclear. Trimming cost V 4 bases and J 0 bases, with 9 bases left between them. Germline V gene sequence: CDR1 KGHSH, CDR2 LQKENI. The CDR3 has 15 residues. CDR3 in DNA: TGTGCCAGCTCACAAAACGATGCAACTAATGAAAAACTGTTTTTT. Its protein is CASSQNDATNEKLFF. The variable domain in full, completed from reference TRBV18 and TRBJ1-4, reads NAGVMQNPRHLVRRRGQEARLRCSPMKGHSHVYWYRQLPEEGLKFMVYLQKENIIDESGMPKERFSAEFPKEGPSILRIQQVVRGDSAAYFCASSQNDATNEKLFFGSGTQLSVL.

The chain links TRBV19 to TRBJ2-1, with 13 bases identical to TRBD2. V lost 1 base and J lost 12; bases outside the gene matches: 9. Germline V gene sequence: CDR1 LNHDA, CDR2 SQIVND (reference sequence). The CDR3 covers 16 residues. In nucleotides, the CDR3 is TGTGCCAGTAGTATAGCAGGACTAGCGGGAGTAGGGGCGCAGTTCTTC. Encoded protein: CASSIAGLAGVGAQFF.

This clonotype was seen many times. The chain employs TRBV20-1 and TRBJ2-7; 15 nucleotides line up with TRBD2. This CDR3 is 15 amino acids long. After removal of 7 bases from V and 2 bases from J, the junction contained 6 bases not matched to a gene. The germline V gene encodes CDR1 DFQATT and CDR2 SNEGSKA (reference sequence). DNA of the CDR3: TGCAGTGAAGGGGGACTAGCGGGAGGAACCTACGAGCAGTACTTC. Protein product: CSEGGLAGGTYEQYF.

This clonotype was found many times. The gene calls are TRBV28 and TRBJ1-6; no clear D. The V end lost 3 bases, the J end lost 7 bases, and 10 bases lay between the germline ends. This CDR3 contains 14 residues. Looked up from germline, CDR1 is MDHEN and CDR2 is SYDVKM. The CDR3 loop is CASSLRLLNSPLHF. The CDR3 DNA is TGTGCCAGCAGTTTGAGGTTATTGAATTCACCCCTCCACTTT. Variable domain in full (rest from reference TRBV28 and TRBJ1-6): DVKVTQSSRYLVKRTGEKVFLECVQDMDHENMFWYRQDPGLGLRLIYFSYDVKMKEKGDIPEGYSVSREKKERFSLILESASTNQTSMYLCASSLRLLNSPLHFGNGTRLTVT.

This clonotype was seen many times. V and J are TRBV10-3 and TRBJ2-3, with D maybe TRBD2 (6 bases). In germline, CDR1 is ENHRY, CDR2 SYGVKD. V dropped 7 bases and J dropped 6 bases, with 17 bases sitting between them. The CDR3 totals 14 residues. The chain's CDR3 is CAITLGGNQDTQYF. CDR3 sequence (DNA): TGTGCCATCACATTGGGGGGAAACCAGGATACGCAGTATTTT.

This clonotype was counted only a few times. The chain joins TRBV11-2 to TRBJ2-3; TRBD1 might be the D (6 bases). The CDR3 spans 12 residues. Germline assignment: CDR1 SGHAT and CDR2 FQNNGV. V dropped 6 bases and J dropped 6 bases, with 10 bases sitting between them. The CDR3 bases are TGTGCCAGCAGTGGGACATTCGATACGCAGTATTTT. It yields the protein CASSGTFDTQYF. The complete variable domain, with remaining parts taken from reference TRBV11-2 and TRBJ2-3, reads EAGVAQSPRYKIIEKRQSVAFWCNPISGHATLYWYQQILGQGPKLLIQFQNNGVVDDSQLPKDRFSAERLKGVDSTLKIQPAKLEDSAVYLCASSGTFDTQYFGPGTRLTVL.

The V gene is TRBV5-4, the J gene TRBJ2-1; TRBD2 agrees at 9 bases. V lost 0 bases, J lost 7 bases, and 8 bases stayed unmatched. In germline, CDR1 is SGHNT, CDR2 YYREEE (reference sequence). CDR3 length equals 16 residues. CDR3: CASSLGSSGGWNEQFF. CDR3 DNA: TGTGCCAGCAGCTTGGGTAGTAGCGGGGGCTGGAATGAGCAGTTCTTC.

Many counts were recorded for this clonotype. V is TRBV7-2 and J is TRBJ2-2, with D possibly TRBD1 on 6 matching bases. The V gene's germline CDR1 is SGHTA and CDR2 FQGNSA. The CDR3 runs 12 residues. V lost 7 bases and J lost 8, with 11 bases in between. CDR3 in amino acids: CASNRGSGELFF. CDR3 nucleotides: TGTGCCAGCAATAGGGGGTCAGGGGAGCTGTTTTTT.

J is TRBJ2-3 and V is TRBV9, with D perhaps matching TRBD2 (6 bases). Germline V CDR1 and CDR2: SGDLS, YYNGEE. The V gene lost 4 bases and the J gene lost 1 base, with 22 bases spanning the gap. CDR3 size: 18 residues. The CDR3 DNA reads TGTGCCAGCAGCTCTCCTTCGGGAGCCCACCTTCGCACAGATACGCAGTATTTT. Translating it yields CASSSPSGAHLRTDTQYF.

This chain joins TRBV5-1 and TRBJ2-7; 8 bases agree with TRBD1. The length of the CDR3 is 14 residues. With V trimmed by 4 bases and J by 2 bases, 5 bases remained unmatched. The germline V gene encodes CDR1 SGHRS and CDR2 YFSETQ. CDR3 residues: CASSKGQVTYEQYF. CDR3 bases: TGCGCCAGCAGCAAGGGACAGGTTACCTACGAGCAGTACTTC.

This clonotype was recorded many times. V is TRBV6-1 and J is TRBJ2-1, with 9 bases that match TRBD1. Germline values: CDR1 MNHNS, CDR2 SASEGT. The CDR3 length is 15 residues. J was trimmed by 4 bases and V by 5 bases; bases with no gene match: 6. CDR3 coding DNA: TGTGCCAGCAGTTCCCGGGACAGGGAGTACAATGAGCAGTTCTTC. It specifies CASSSRDREYNEQFF.